The present T cell receptor (beta chain) was sequenced within a study of beta chain features in type 1 diabetes. CD45RO/CCR7/CD25/CD127/CD95/CD27 sorting isolated CD4+ naive, central memory, regulatory and stem cell-like memory cells. Since all of the isolated RNA was reverse transcribed, expressed TCRB transcripts were what got sequenced. There were several million reads on average in the naive, central memory and regulatory T cell samples. TCRdb keeps only in-frame clones here, not all; method: immunoSEQ multiplex PCR. This repertoire shows hundreds of thousands of clones, about an eighth found once; its top ten account for less than 0.025%. Looked up from germline, CDR1 is SQVTM and CDR2 is ANQGSEA. V lost 4 bases to trimming and J lost 5 bases, with 17 bases between them. This CDR3 contains 14 residues. Study observations and caveats: Naive, central memory and Treg TCRB repertoires appeared more alike in patients than in healthy donors. Within each of all four CD4+ subsets, Type 1 diabetes patients had TCRB CDR3s that were moderately but significantly shorter.

This clone was counted between two and nine times. Its antigen remains unidentified. The genes are TRBV29-1 and TRBJ1-1; D is uncertain. The receptor comes from a man between 18 and 35 years old with type 1 diabetes. Sequencing was carried out using naive CD4+ T cells from blood. The CDR3 loop reads CSVVRFFSRTEAFF. The CDR3 bases are TGCAGCGTTGTCAGGTTTTTCTCGAGGACTGAAGCTTTCTTT. Full variable domain (remainder filled in from reference TRBV29-1 and TRBJ1-1): SAVISQKPSRDICQRGTSLTIQCQVDSQVTMMFWYRQQPGQSLTLIATANQGSEATYESGFVIDKFPISRPNLTFSTLTVSNMSPEDSSIYLCSVVRFFSRTEAFFGQGTRLTVV.